The clone carrying this T cell receptor beta chain showed up just a few times. Its antigen is unidentified. The data are from a study of blood T cells in healthy people across ages. Study-wide results and caveats: Naive CD4+ cells and diversity were both higher in long-lived donors than in aged donors.

PCR was performed a second time for roughly 6 to 12 cycles using a sample-barcoded 5' primer and a J-beta primer mix. One entry per CDR3 protein results from TCRdb running MiXCR on the 5' RACE reads. Here the sample spans some 760,000 distinct CDR3 sequences, around a quarter being singletons. At least 7 million PBMCs were isolated per sample. Trimming shortened V by 8 bases and J by 7 bases, and 17 bases separated the two germline ends. Germline-derived CDR1 and CDR2 are SEHNR and FQNEAQ (reference sequence). This CDR3 spans 14 amino acids. These same data were also listed under a study on T cells of mothers and their children. Per that study: Mothers yielded over 8.5 million CDR3 reads, children some 2.8 million each. It was related mother-child pairs that showed slightly higher overlap than unrelated pairs, without reaching significance.

This receptor was identified in a boy aged 10-17 years in good health. Sequenced material: blood. The chain has TRBV7-9 and TRBJ1-4, with a possible D match to TRBD1 (5 bases). The CDR3 nucleotides are TGTGCCAGCCACCGGGCAGGGTCGGGTGAAAAACTGTTTTTT. Translating gives CASHRAGSGEKLFF. The full variable domain, with the rest looked up from reference TRBV7-9 and TRBJ1-4, is DTGVSQNPRHKITKRGQNVTFRCDPISEHNRLYWYRQTLGQGPEFLTYFQNEAQLEKSRLLSDRFSAERPKGSFSTLEIQRTEQGDSAMYLCASHRAGSGEKLFFGSGTQLSVL.